This T cell receptor beta chain was found in a study of blood T cells in healthy people across ages. Primed by a sample-barcoded 5' primer and a J-beta primer mix, a second PCR proceeded for roughly 6 to 12 cycles. Using its own MiXCR run on the 5' RACE reads, TCRdb lists one record per CDR3 protein. This sample carries more than 1,400,000 distinct CDR3 sequences, 42% of them seen once, and the ten largest clones take roughly 7.7%. The germline CDR1 and CDR2 sequences are SQVTM and ANQGSEA. The CDR3 runs to 13 residues. Trimming cost V 1 base and J 4 bases, with 10 bases left between them. This chain joins TRBV29-1 and TRBJ2-5; D might be TRBD2 (7 bases). Specimen: blood. This TCR derives from a woman aged 18 to 35 in good health. CDR3 sequence reads: CSVEGGGPETQYF. CDR3 in DNA: TGCAGCGTTGAAGGGGGGGGGCCAGAGACCCAGTACTTC.